The rows below give T cell receptor beta chains drawn from one sample of a study of B cell selection in AIRE deficiency. Measured with immunoSEQ multiplex PCR; TCRdb has only the in-frame clones, and not every one. Of 20,000 to 25,000 clones detected, 97% appear once; the ten largest clones hold roughly 0.3%. Sequenced input: conventional CD4+ T cells sorted from PBMCs. These receptors were obtained from a human donor with AIRE deficiency. CDR3s include the opening cysteine and the closing phenylalanine or tryptophan. Some rows mark clone size as missing; the rest say once, few, many or name a class of expanded clone.

TRBJ2-2	.	TRBV9	CASTSQGMFNTGELFF
TRBJ2-1	.	TRBV19	CASTTRGGPTNNEQFF
TRBJ2-2	.	TRBV5-5	CASRFTGELFF
TRBJ1-1	.	TRBV29-1	CSVQRRGGEAFF
TRBJ2-2	few	TRBV29-1	CSARTGWDTGELFF
TRBJ2-7	.	TRBV27	CASSLRLASYEQYF
TRBJ1-1	.	TRBV4-2	CASSQDPAGATEAFF
TRBJ1-3	.	TRBV7-3	CASSSGTAGRGNTIYF
TRBJ2-1	.	TRBV2	CASSRTSGGALEQFF
TRBJ1-1	.	TRBV7-2	CASSQAMNTEAFF
TRBJ2-1	.	TRBV2	CASRETGGSYNEQFF
TRBJ2-3	once	TRBV6-6	CASIGGTSGTDTQYF
TRBJ2-2	.	TRBV5-1	CASSLVVGMSTGELFF
TRBJ2-5	.	TRBV5-4	CASSLDFGETQYF
TRBJ2-7	.	TRBV7-9	CASRLSTPGQGGYEQYF
TRBJ2-5	.	TRBV19	CASSMTSGRARGQETQYF
TRBJ1-1	.	TRBV27	CASKPGVGRGTEAFF
TRBJ1-1	.	TRBV5-1	CASSLAGVPNTEAFF
TRBJ2-7	.	TRBV19	CASSTQTGSTSYEQYF
TRBJ1-6	.	TRBV6-6	CASSLRGYNSPLHF
TRBJ1-1	.	TRBV27	CASSLFLGGATEAFF
TRBJ2-5	.	TRBV5-1	CASSLVPGETQYF
TRBJ2-1	.	TRBV10-3	CAISEDGAEQFF